The 27 T cell receptor beta chains below all came from one sample that was sequenced in a study of cytotoxic CD8 clonotypes in ibrutinib-treated CLL (dated by TCRdb to 2020 to 2023). Library creation used the immunoSEQ multiplex PCR assay. TCRdb mirrors the immuneACCESS table, restricted to in-frame sequences. Some clones are absent from its copies; in checked studies, under half trace to an unresolved V gene, and the reason for the others is unknown. This sample gives approximately 320,000 clones in total; about 64% of them show up just once. Just under 6.5% of the sample is held by the ten biggest clonotypes. Source: PBMCs, taken after 36 months of ibrutinib treatment. Source of these receptors: a human donor with chronic lymphocytic leukemia.

Notes on this clone: One junction end does not reproduce the germline sequence, and a read error may be involved. The genes are TRBV13 and TRBJ1-2; no clear D gene. This CDR3 is built from 13 residues. Germline lookup yields CDR1 PRHDT and CDR2 FYEKMQ (reference sequence). CDR3 region: CASSLGQGRLGSF. The CDR3 coding sequence is TGTGCCAGCAGCTTAGGCCAAGGTCGCTTGGGTTCCTTT.

On this clone itself: Germline is not matched at one junction end, which may reflect a read error. The chain recombines TRBV10-1 with TRBJ2-7, with D uncertain. CDR1 WNHNN and CDR2 SYGVQD come from the germline V gene (reference sequence). The CDR3 is 11 amino acids. CDR3 bases: TGCGCCAGCTGCCCCCCCGGGTCTGAACACTTC. Translation gives CASCPPGSEHF.

The chain employs TRBV4-1 and TRBJ2-5; 10 nucleotides match TRBD1. The CDR3 runs to 20 residues. V lost 0 bases and J lost 1; bases outside the gene matches: 14. Germline V gene data show CDR1 as MGHRA and CDR2 as YSYEKL. The CDR3 region has the DNA TGCGCCAGCAGCCAAGAGGTAGCGGTGGCGACAGGGGGCTTCCAAGAGACCCAGTACTTC. Translated: CASSQEVAVATGGFQETQYF.

This clone is a singleton in its sample. J is TRBJ2-7 and V is TRBV7-9, with D unresolved. V was shortened by 6 bases and J by 5 bases, with 23 bases between the two germline ends. CDR3 length equals 16 residues. Germline-derived CDR1 and CDR2 are SEHNR and FQNEAQ (reference sequence). This CDR3 reads CASSSSDWQITHEQYF. The CDR3 region has the DNA TGTGCCAGCAGTTCCTCCGACTGGCAAATAACCCACGAGCAGTACTTC. The variable domain in full, with the rest retrieved from reference TRBV7-9 and TRBJ2-7, is DTGVSQNPRHKITKRGQNVTFRCDPISEHNRLYWYRQTLGQGPEFLTYFQNEAQLEKSRLLSDRFSAERPKGSFSTLEIQRTEQGDSAMYLCASSSSDWQITHEQYFGPGTRLTVT.

The rearrangement uses TRBV10-3 and TRBJ2-3, with 7 bases matching TRBD2. There are 14 residues in the CDR3. The trim removed 3 bases at V and 4 bases at J, leaving 4 bases unmatched. In germline, CDR1 is ENHRY, CDR2 SYGVKD. The CDR3 spells CAISDSGASDTQYF. The CDR3 DNA reads as TGTGCCATCAGTGACAGCGGGGCTTCAGATACGCAGTATTTT.

The chain joins TRBV29-1 to TRBJ1-2, with 12 bases that match TRBD1. J lost 6 bases, V lost 0 bases, and 5 bases had no gene match. The CDR3 has 15 residues. The germline V gene has CDR1 SQVTM and CDR2 ANQGSEA. CDR3 nucleotides: TGCAGCGTTGAAGATCTGGGGACAGGGGGCGATGGCTACACCTTC. Protein sequence: CSVEDLGTGGDGYTF.

V and J are TRBV27 and TRBJ1-5, with D uncertain. V was shortened by 0 bases and J by 3 bases, with 3 bases between the two germline ends. The CDR3 consists of 13 residues. CDR1 and CDR2 from the germline V gene are MNHEY and SMNVEV (reference sequence). The CDR3 nucleotides read TGTGCCAGCAGTTTATCGAACAATCAGCCCCAGCATTTT. Translated, it gives CASSLSNNQPQHF.

V is TRBV6-5 and J is TRBJ2-5; TRBD2 agrees at 8 bases. The CDR3 sequence is 15 residues long. CDR1 is MNHEY, CDR2 SVGAGI, per germline. V shed 0 bases and J 5 bases; nucleotides not matched to a gene: 5. The CDR3 spells CASSYSRGAGETQYF. As DNA, the CDR3 is TGTGCCAGCAGTTACTCGCGGGGGGCCGGGGAGACCCAGTACTTC.

This clone occurred many times. V usage is TRBV5-6 and J usage is TRBJ1-2; the match to TRBD1 covers 7 bases. Germline loops: CDR1 SGHDT, CDR2 YYEEEE. CDR3 length: 16 residues. Trimming removed 2 bases from V and 7 bases from J; junction bases left unmatched: 14. CDR3 protein: CASSLPGDSRFGGYTF. The CDR3 DNA sequence: TGTGCCAGCAGCTTACCCGGGGACAGTAGGTTCGGTGGCTACACCTTC.

This clone was observed a handful of times. The chain links TRBV29-1 to TRBJ2-1; D may be TRBD1 or TRBD2 (6 bases each). The germline V gene has CDR1 SQVTM and CDR2 ANQGSEA. There are 12 residues in the CDR3. V lost 4 bases and J lost 9, with 13 bases in between. The CDR3 region has the DNA TGCAGCGTTGGAGGGGGGTTGTCTGAGCAGTTCTTC. It codes for CSVGGGLSEQFF.

This chain joins TRBV5-4 and TRBJ1-1; maybe TRBD1 (6 bases). This CDR3 has 12 amino acids. Germline values: CDR1 SGHNT, CDR2 YYREEE (reference sequence). Trimming stripped 4 bases from V and 11 bases from J, with 15 bases between. The CDR3 DNA reads as TGTGCCAGCAGCCTCACAGGGCCGGACGCTTTCTTT. It yields the protein CASSLTGPDAFF.

This clone was observed a few times. The chain combines TRBV5-1 with TRBJ2-5; D gene uncertain. From germline, CDR1 is SGHRS and CDR2 YFSETQ. The CDR3 spans 14 residues. Trimming took off 0 bases at V and 5 bases at J, with 11 bases between the two ends. The CDR3 spells CASSLGMSAETQYF. In nucleotides, the CDR3 is TGCGCCAGCAGCTTGGGTATGTCGGCGGAGACCCAGTACTTC.

The table lists this clone with a few counts. The gene calls are TRBV5-1 and TRBJ2-7; no clear D. Per the germline V gene, CDR1 is SGHRS and CDR2 is YFSETQ. The CDR3 contains 15 residues. Trimming left V 0 bases short and J 0 bases short, with 10 bases between. The CDR3 is CASSLGQETSYEQYF. The DNA of the CDR3 is TGCGCCAGCAGCTTGGGGCAGGAGACCTCCTACGAGCAGTACTTC.

The chain recombines TRBV10-1 with TRBJ2-2; 8 bases are a match to TRBD1. J was trimmed by 5 bases and V by 4 bases; bases with no gene match: 6. Germline CDR1 is WNHNN and CDR2 is SYGVQD (reference sequence). The length of the CDR3 is 15 residues. CDR3 sequence (DNA): TGCGCCAGCAGTGGTGGCAGGGGGCAAACCGGGGAGCTGTTTTTT. Translating gives CASSGGRGQTGELFF.

V usage is TRBV12-5 and J usage is TRBJ1-2; D ambiguous. Germline assignment: CDR1 LGHNT and CDR2 FRNRAP. The CDR3 extends over 14 amino acids. The V end was cut by 0 bases, the J end by 6 bases, with 11 bases between. The CDR3 region is CASGLVAGKDGYTF. The CDR3 DNA reads as TGTGCTAGTGGTTTGGTGGCGGGGAAGGATGGCTACACCTTC.

The CDR3 spells CASSLAGSYEQYF. CDR3 nucleotides: TGTGCCAGCAGCTTAGCTGGGTCCTACGAGCAGTACTTC. The chain links TRBV11-2 to TRBJ2-7; D remains ambiguous. V lost 1 base and J 1 base, leaving 5 bases between the germline ends. The CDR3 is 13 residues long. The V gene's germline CDR1 is SGHAT and CDR2 FQNNGV.

The chain has TRBV7-2 and TRBJ2-4, with D perhaps TRBD2 (5 bases). Germline-derived CDR1 and CDR2 are SGHTA and FQGNSA. Trimming shortened V by 2 bases and J by 5 bases, and 13 bases separated the two germline ends. The CDR3 is made up of 15 amino acids. CDR3 in amino acids: CASSLQLRDQNIQYF. DNA for the CDR3: TGTGCCAGCAGCTTACAGTTACGGGATCAAAACATTCAGTACTTC. Using reference TRBV7-2 and TRBJ2-4 for the parts outside the CDR3, the full variable domain is GAGVSQSPSNKVTEKGKDVELRCDPISGHTALYWYRQSLGQGLEFLIYFQGNSAPDKSGLPSDRFSAERTGGSVSTLTIQRTQQEDSAVYLCASSLQLRDQNIQYFGAGTRLSVL.

This chain connects TRBV27 to TRBJ2-5; D not resolved. There are 17 residues in the CDR3. V was cut by 3 bases and J by 0 bases, with 17 bases left in between. Germline V gene data show CDR1 as MNHEY and CDR2 as SMNVEV (reference sequence). The CDR3 here is CASSLLRGRADQETQYF. The CDR3 DNA sequence: TGTGCCAGCAGTTTGCTGCGTGGTCGGGCCGACCAAGAGACCCAGTACTTC.

The chain links TRBV7-9 to TRBJ2-2; D is unresolved. This CDR3 spans 14 amino acids. CDR1 and CDR2 (germline): SEHNR, FQNEAQ (reference sequence). With 5 bases removed from V and 6 bases from J, the gap between germline ends came to 13 bases. CDR3 region: CASSVGLDAGELFF. In nucleotides, the CDR3 is TGTGCCAGCAGCGTAGGCCTAGACGCCGGGGAGCTGTTTTTT.

Notes on this clone: Different DNA sequences within this sample yield the same CDR3. This chain joins TRBV7-9 and TRBJ2-7; the D is unclear. The V gene's germline CDR1 is SEHNR and CDR2 FQNEAQ (reference sequence). The CDR3 is made up of 14 amino acids. Trimming left V 6 bases short and J 2 bases short, with 14 bases between. The CDR3 here is CASSLPQQPYEQYF. For the CDR3, the DNA is TGTGCCAGCAGTTTGCCCCAGCAGCCCTACGAGCAGTACTTC. Full variable domain (missing parts from reference TRBV7-9 and TRBJ2-7): DTGVSQNPRHKITKRGQNVTFRCDPISEHNRLYWYRQTLGQGPEFLTYFQNEAQLEKSRLLSDRFSAERPKGSFSTLEIQRTEQGDSAMYLCASSLPQQPYEQYFGPGTRLTVT.

The chain joins TRBV5-1 to TRBJ1-4; possible D gene TRBD1, 6 bases. Trimming removed 4 bases at V and 0 bases at J, with 13 bases between. Germline loops: CDR1 SGHRS, CDR2 YFSETQ. The CDR3 is 16 residues long. The CDR3 DNA reads as TGCGCCAGCAGCCCGGGGGCCCTAACAACTAATGAAAAACTGTTTTTT. This gives the protein CASSPGALTTNEKLFF.

The chain links TRBV18 to TRBJ2-7, with TRBD1 matching over 9 bases. V shed 5 bases and J 6 bases; nucleotides not matched to a gene: 14. CDR3 length: 16 amino acids. CDR1 is KGHSH and CDR2 is LQKENI in the germline V gene. The DNA of the CDR3 is TGTGCCAGCTCATCTTCCCGGGACAGGGTATCTTTCGAGCAGTACTTC. Its protein is CASSSSRDRVSFEQYF. The variable domain in full, with the rest retrieved from reference TRBV18 and TRBJ2-7, is NAGVMQNPRHLVRRRGQEARLRCSPMKGHSHVYWYRQLPEEGLKFMVYLQKENIIDESGMPKERFSAEFPKEGPSILRIQQVVRGDSAAYFCASSSSRDRVSFEQYFGPGTRLTVT.

The rearrangement links TRBV7-9 to TRBJ2-1; D unresolved. The V and J ends lost 1 base and 13 bases respectively, with 5 bases between them. Germline V gives CDR1 SEHNR, CDR2 FQNEAQ (reference sequence). The CDR3 spans 10 residues. The CDR3 protein is CASSLEAQFF. The CDR3 coding sequence is TGTGCCAGCAGCTTAGAAGCCCAGTTCTTC.

V gene TRBV7-6 combines with J gene TRBJ2-3; D might be TRBD1 (6 bases). Germline V gene data show CDR1 as SGHVS and CDR2 as FNYEAQ. Trimming cost V 7 bases and J 4 bases, with 30 bases left between them. CDR3 length: 19 amino acids. This CDR3 reads CASTRHPTRVLGGPDTQYF. The DNA for the CDR3 is TGTGCCAGCACCCGACACCCCACACGAGTCCTAGGGGGTCCAGATACGCAGTATTTT.

This rearrangement joins TRBV15 to TRBJ2-5; D may be TRBD1 (6 bases). Trimming removed 0 bases at V and 5 bases at J, with 19 bases between. Germline values: CDR1 LNHNV, CDR2 YYDKDF (reference sequence). The CDR3 loop spans 17 amino acids. CDR3 DNA: TGTGCCACCAGCAGAGATCGCAGGGGCGGACTCGGGGAGACCCAGTACTTC. It specifies CATSRDRRGGLGETQYF. Supplemented by reference TRBV15 and TRBJ2-5, the full variable domain reads DAMVIQNPRYQVTQFGKPVTLSCSQTLNHNVMYWYQQKSSQAPKLLFHYYDKDFNNEADTPDNFQSRRPNTSFCFLDIRSPGLGDTAMYLCATSRDRRGGLGETQYFGPGTRLLVL.

V gene TRBV6-5 combines with J gene TRBJ2-2; 7 nucleotides line up with TRBD1. With V trimmed by 6 bases and J by 4 bases, 8 bases remained unmatched. CDR1 and CDR2 from the germline V gene are MNHEY and SVGAGI. The CDR3 has 15 residues. DNA of the CDR3: TGTGCCAGCAGCCGGGACAGCTTGGCCACCGGGGAGCTGTTTTTT. Its protein is CASSRDSLATGELFF.

The count of this clone is one. The gene calls are TRBV6-1 and TRBJ2-3; D may be TRBD2 (5 bases). This CDR3 is 15 amino acids long. The V end lost 3 bases, the J end lost 2 bases, and 12 bases lay between the germline ends. From germline, CDR1 is MNHNS and CDR2 SASEGT. In nucleotides, the CDR3 is TGTGCCAGCAGTGACGTGGACTTCCCCACAGATACGCAGTATTTT. It translates to CASSDVDFPTDTQYF.